One sample yielded the 26 T cell receptor beta chains listed below, sequenced in a study of blood T cell repertoires in COVID-19. Assay: immunoSEQ multiplex PCR; the TCRdb copy retains only in-frame clones and omits some. The sample consists of some 15,000 clones, approximately 88% of them appearing once. Sequencing used peripheral blood. The receptors were sampled from a human donor in a cohort sampled during active COVID-19.

J is TRBJ2-2 and V is TRBV5-1, with D possibly TRBD2 on 6 matching bases. The germline V gene has CDR1 SGHRS and CDR2 YFSETQ. V shed 4 bases and J shed 1 base, with 14 bases lying between them. This CDR3 region has 16 residues. CDR3 sequence: CASSPPWRGNTGELFF. CDR3 bases: TGCGCCAGCAGCCCTCCCTGGAGGGGGAACACCGGGGAGCTGTTTTTT.

Here the CDR3 reads CASSQELGADGTQYF. CDR3 nucleotides: TGCGCCAGCAGCCAAGAATTAGGGGCTGACGGTACGCAGTATTTT. This chain connects TRBV4-1 to TRBJ2-3, with D possibly matching TRBD1 (5 bases). Trimming stripped 0 bases from V and 8 bases from J, with 15 bases between. The CDR3 covers 15 residues. Germline V gene data show CDR1 as MGHRA and CDR2 as YSYEKL.

The V call is TRBV28, the J call TRBJ1-5, with D possibly TRBD1 on 5 matching bases. V was cut by 0 bases and J by 4 bases, with 13 bases left in between. CDR3 length: 16 residues. The germline V gene encodes CDR1 MDHEN and CDR2 SYDVKM. The CDR3 DNA sequence: TGTGCCAGCAGTTTATGGGGGCAGGAGACGAATCAGCCCCAGCATTTT. Translated: CASSLWGQETNQPQHF.

This chain joins TRBV6-6 and TRBJ2-4; 7 positions match TRBD2. Trimming removed 5 bases from V and 0 bases from J; junction bases left unmatched: 4. This CDR3 has 15 residues. Germline V gene lookup returns CDR1 MNHNY and CDR2 SVGAGI (reference sequence). Written as DNA, the CDR3 is TGTGCCAGCAGTCAAGCGGGACTAGCCAAAAACATTCAGTACTTC. Its translation is CASSQAGLAKNIQYF.

The chain uses TRBV12-2 and TRBJ2-3; TRBD2 was called by the table and not checked on the DNA. TRBV12-2 is given as a pseudogene. The CDR3 spans 18 residues. This CDR3 is CASRLAPWTSGHTDTQYF. The CDR3 bases are TGTGCAAGTCGCTTAGCCCCGTGGACTAGCGGTCACACAGATACGCAGTATTTT.

This clone was seen a handful of times. The gene calls are TRBV28 and TRBJ2-7, with 14 bases fitting TRBD2. Germline loops: CDR1 MDHEN, CDR2 SYDVKM. The length of the CDR3 is 19 residues. Trimming removed 5 bases from V and 1 base from J; junction bases left unmatched: 13. The CDR3 nucleotides are TGTGCCAGCAGTCCAATTCCGGGACTAGCGGGAGTCTGGTCCTACGAGCAGTACTTC. Translating it yields CASSPIPGLAGVWSYEQYF.

This clone has just one count. V gene TRBV7-8 combines with J gene TRBJ2-2; 7 bases line up with TRBD2. The trim removed 10 bases at V and 1 base at J, leaving 12 bases unmatched. CDR3 length: 16 amino acids. From germline, CDR1 is SGHVS and CDR2 FQNEAQ. The CDR3 sequence is CATWERGGQNTGELFF. The CDR3 DNA sequence: TGTGCCACCTGGGAGCGGGGAGGCCAGAACACCGGGGAGCTGTTTTTT.

This clone was detected a few times. The chain joins TRBV5-1 to TRBJ1-4, with D possibly TRBD1 on 5 matching bases. The CDR3 is 15 residues long. V gave up 0 bases and J gave up 8 bases, with 14 bases separating them. CDR1 is SGHRS and CDR2 is YFSETQ in the germline V gene. This CDR3 is CASSLGSGTREKLFF. DNA of the CDR3: TGCGCCAGCAGCTTGGGTTCCGGGACTCGGGAAAAACTGTTTTTT. Using reference TRBV5-1 and TRBJ1-4 for the parts outside the CDR3, the full variable domain is KAGVTQTPRYLIKTRGQQVTLSCSPISGHRSVSWYQQTPGQGLQFLFEYFSETQRNKGNFPGRFSGRQFSNSRSEMNVSTLELGDSALYLCASSLGSGTREKLFFGSGTQLSVL.

This chain joins TRBV5-4 and TRBJ2-7, with TRBD1 matching 7 bases. In germline, CDR1 is SGHNT, CDR2 YYREEE (reference sequence). The CDR3 runs to 14 residues. V gave up 4 bases and J gave up 5 bases; unmatched junction bases: 9. The CDR3 coding sequence is TGTGCCAGCAGCCGGGACAGAGTCGCGGACGAGCAGTACTTC. Translating it yields CASSRDRVADEQYF. Filled out from reference TRBV5-4 and TRBJ2-7, the complete variable domain reads ETGVTQSPTHLIKTRGQQVTLRCSSQSGHNTVSWYQQALGQGPQFIFQYYREEENGRGNFPPRFSGLQFPNYSSELNVNALELDDSALYLCASSRDRVADEQYFGPGTRLTVT.

The rearrangement links TRBV19 to TRBJ2-1; TRBD2 matches at 9 bases. Germline CDR1 is LNHDA and CDR2 is SQIVND (reference sequence). V shed 3 bases, J shed 9 bases, and the junction held 6 bases outside the gene matches. This CDR3 has 14 residues. CDR3 amino acids: CASSISGSKGEQFF. The DNA of the CDR3 is TGTGCCAGTAGTATTAGCGGGAGTAAAGGTGAGCAGTTCTTC.

The chain is built from TRBV12-2 and TRBJ1-1; TRBD1 is the table's D call and was not checked against the DNA. TRBV12-2 is reported as a pseudogene. This CDR3 comprises 14 residues. The CDR3 here is CASRLVAPNTEAFF. The CDR3 region has the DNA TGTGCAAGTCGCCTCGTGGCCCCGAACACTGAAGCTTTCTTT.

V is TRBV5-1 and J is TRBJ2-4; 10 bases fit TRBD2. This CDR3 spans 14 amino acids. Germline CDR1 and CDR2: SGHRS and YFSETQ. After removal of 0 bases from V and 7 bases from J, the junction contained 1 base not matched to a gene. CDR3 bases: TGCGCCAGCAGCTTGGCAGCGGGAGGGAACATTCAGTACTTC. Translated: CASSLAAGGNIQYF.

This sequence joins TRBV11-3 and TRBJ2-7; 8 bases align to TRBD1. CDR3 length: 15 residues. Losses at the gene ends were 5 bases for V and 4 bases for J; bases not matched to a gene: 10. Germline CDR1 and CDR2: SGHNT and YENEEA. The CDR3 reads CASSPSWGQAYEQYF. In nucleotides, the CDR3 is TGTGCCAGCAGCCCTTCTTGGGGACAGGCTTACGAGCAGTACTTC. The whole variable domain, remainder taken from reference TRBV11-3 and TRBJ2-7, is EAGVVQSPRYKIIEKKQPVAFWCNPISGHNTLYWYLQNLGQGPELLIRYENEEAVDDSQLPKDRFSAERLKGVDSTLKIQPAELGDSAVYLCASSPSWGQAYEQYFGPGTRLTVT.

This CDR3 reads CASSKEGDREWYCEDTQYF. CDR3 nucleotide sequence: TGTGCCAGCAGCAAAGAAGGTGATCGGGAGTGGTATTGTGAGGATACGCAGTATTTT. The gene calls are TRBV21-1 and TRBJ2-3; the D call TRBD2 from the table was never checked on the DNA. TRBV21-1 is listed as a pseudogene. The CDR3 extends over 19 amino acids.

The chain uses TRBV7-8 and TRBJ2-3, with a tentative D call TRBD2 (6 bases). V was shortened by 6 bases and J by 5 bases, with 9 bases between the two germline ends. Germline V gives CDR1 SGHVS, CDR2 FQNEAQ. The CDR3 has 12 residues. Written as DNA, the CDR3 is TGTGCCAGCAGGCGGGACGGAGATACGCAGTATTTT. Translated, it gives CASRRDGDTQYF. The complete variable domain, with remaining parts taken from reference TRBV7-8 and TRBJ2-3, reads GAGVSQSPRYKVAKRGQDVALRCDPISGHVSLFWYQQALGQGPEFLTYFQNEAQLDKSGLPSDRFFAERPEGSVSTLKIQRTQQEDSAVYLCASRRDGDTQYFGPGTRLTVL.

The chain recombines TRBV4-1 with TRBJ1-1; 8 nucleotides agree with TRBD1. Losses at the gene ends were 4 bases for V and 3 bases for J; bases not matched to a gene: 13. Germline CDR1 reads MGHRA; CDR2 reads YSYEKL. The CDR3 is 17 amino acids. The chain's CDR3 is CASSPPFLQGDHTEAFF. CDR3 sequence (DNA): TGCGCCAGCAGCCCGCCTTTTTTACAGGGGGACCACACTGAAGCTTTCTTT.

The V and J genes are TRBV28 and TRBJ2-1; 10 bases align to TRBD2. This CDR3 comprises 14 residues. Germline-derived CDR1 and CDR2 are MDHEN and SYDVKM. Trimming removed 5 bases from V and 7 bases from J; junction bases left unmatched: 5. DNA for the CDR3: TGTGCCAGCAGTAATAGCGGGAGGCTGAATGAGCAGTTCTTC. Encoded protein: CASSNSGRLNEQFF.

The V and J genes are TRBV18 and TRBJ1-2, with 9 bases that match TRBD1. Per the germline V gene, CDR1 is KGHSH and CDR2 is LQKENI. This CDR3 has 15 residues. Losses at the gene ends were 3 bases for V and 8 bases for J; bases not matched to a gene: 10. The CDR3 DNA follows: TGTGCCAGCTCACCGGAACTGGACAGGGGTTACGGCTACACCTTC. This translates into CASSPELDRGYGYTF.

This chain connects TRBV24-1 to TRBJ2-3; unclear D gene. Trimming stripped 8 bases from V and 3 bases from J, with 11 bases between. Germline V gene data show CDR1 as KGHDR and CDR2 as SFDVKD. This CDR3 contains 13 residues. In DNA form, the CDR3 reads TGTGCCACCAACGCAGCAGGTACAGATACGCAGTATTTT. Encoded protein: CATNAAGTDTQYF.

The chain links TRBV30 to TRBJ1-2, with TRBD1 matching 9 bases. The junction had 9 bases not matched to a gene; V was cut back by 8 bases and J by 5 bases. From germline, CDR1 is GTSNPN and CDR2 SVGIG (reference sequence). The CDR3 loop spans 13 amino acids. The CDR3 coding sequence is TGTGCCATAAGACAGGGGGGGATTTATGGCTACACCTTC. Its translation: CAIRQGGIYGYTF.

The J gene is TRBJ2-1, the V gene TRBV6-6, with 10 bases that match TRBD1. CDR1 MNHNY and CDR2 SVGAGI come from the germline V gene (reference sequence). Unmatched junction bases numbered 4, after V lost 2 bases and J lost 6 bases. The CDR3 length is 15 residues. CDR3 in DNA: TGTGCCAGCAGTTACGTAAGGACAGGGGGCAATGAGCAGTTCTTC. It yields the protein CASSYVRTGGNEQFF.

The V and J genes are TRBV5-1 and TRBJ2-7, with D hard to call. Trimming cost V 1 base and J 0 bases, with 8 bases left between them. Germline lookup yields CDR1 SGHRS and CDR2 YFSETQ. This CDR3 is 14 amino acids long. The CDR3 DNA sequence: TGCGCCAGCAGCTTGACCGACACCTCCTACGAGCAGTACTTC. Its translation is CASSLTDTSYEQYF.

The rearrangement links TRBV7-8 to TRBJ1-2; D is unresolved. Germline CDR1 reads SGHVS; CDR2 reads FQNEAQ. This CDR3 region has 14 residues. Trimming left V 1 base short and J 2 bases short, with 8 bases between. CDR3 nucleotide sequence: TGTGCCAGCAGCTTAGTGGCCAGAAACTATGGCTACACCTTC. Its translation is CASSLVARNYGYTF.

This rearrangement joins TRBV6-5 to TRBJ2-1; TRBD2 aligns across 7 bases. The ends lost 1 base at V and 3 bases at J; junction bases unmatched: 3. Germline V gives CDR1 MNHEY, CDR2 SVGAGI. This CDR3 is built from 15 residues. CDR3 in amino acids: CASSYFGGIYNEQFF. Here the CDR3 DNA reads TGTGCCAGCAGTTACTTCGGGGGGATCTACAATGAGCAGTTCTTC.

There are a few counts of this clone. This chain joins TRBV19 and TRBJ2-7; D gene ambiguous. This CDR3 has 14 amino acids. Trimming left V 1 base short and J 0 bases short, with 7 bases between. CDR1 LNHDA and CDR2 SQIVND come from the germline V gene (reference sequence). CDR3: CASSIGRSSYEQYF. As DNA, the CDR3 is TGTGCCAGTAGTATAGGTAGGAGCTCCTACGAGCAGTACTTC.

In this sample, this clone turned up once. The rearrangement joins TRBV11-2 to TRBJ1-5, with D possibly being TRBD1 (5 bases). The CDR3 has 14 amino acids. Trimming took 2 bases from V and 6 from J, leaving 11 bases between them. In germline, CDR1 is SGHAT, CDR2 FQNNGV. The CDR3 sequence is CASSLYGQGQPQHF. In DNA form, the CDR3 reads TGTGCCAGCAGCTTATATGGGCAGGGTCAGCCCCAGCATTTT.